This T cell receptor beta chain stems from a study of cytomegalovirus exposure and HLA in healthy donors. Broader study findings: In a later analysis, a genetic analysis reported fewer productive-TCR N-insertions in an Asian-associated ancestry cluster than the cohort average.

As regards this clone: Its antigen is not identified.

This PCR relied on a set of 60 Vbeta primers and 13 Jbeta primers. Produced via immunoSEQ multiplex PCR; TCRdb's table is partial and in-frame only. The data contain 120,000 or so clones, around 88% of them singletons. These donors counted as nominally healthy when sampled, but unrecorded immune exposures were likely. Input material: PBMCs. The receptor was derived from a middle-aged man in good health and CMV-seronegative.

CDR3 amino acids: CASSLSTGPYEQYF. In DNA, the CDR3 is TGTGCCAGCAGTTTATCGACAGGACCCTACGAGCAGTACTTC. The chain has TRBV6-5 and TRBJ2-7; TRBD1 is a possible D gene (6 bases). This CDR3 is 14 amino acids long. Trimming shortened V by 4 bases and J by 2 bases, and 12 bases separated the two germline ends. The germline CDR1 and CDR2 sequences are MNHEY and SVGAGI.